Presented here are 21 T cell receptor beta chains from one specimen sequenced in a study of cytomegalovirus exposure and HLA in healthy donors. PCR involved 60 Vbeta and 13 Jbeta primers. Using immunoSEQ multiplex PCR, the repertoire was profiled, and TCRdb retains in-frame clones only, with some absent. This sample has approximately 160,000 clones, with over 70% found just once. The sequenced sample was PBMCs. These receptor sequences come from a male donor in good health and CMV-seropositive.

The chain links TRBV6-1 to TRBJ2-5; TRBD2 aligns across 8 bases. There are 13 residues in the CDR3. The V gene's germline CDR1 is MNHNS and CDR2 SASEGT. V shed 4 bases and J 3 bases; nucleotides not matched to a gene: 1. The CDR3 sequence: CASSVGGEETQYF. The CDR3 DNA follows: TGTGCCAGCAGTGTCGGGGGGGAAGAGACCCAGTACTTC.

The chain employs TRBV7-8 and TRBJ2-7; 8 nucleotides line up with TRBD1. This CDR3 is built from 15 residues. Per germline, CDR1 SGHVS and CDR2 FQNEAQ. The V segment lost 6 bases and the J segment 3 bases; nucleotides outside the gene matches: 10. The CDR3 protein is CASRDGRGQGYEQYF. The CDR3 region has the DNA TGTGCCAGCAGGGATGGCCGAGGACAGGGCTACGAGCAGTACTTC.

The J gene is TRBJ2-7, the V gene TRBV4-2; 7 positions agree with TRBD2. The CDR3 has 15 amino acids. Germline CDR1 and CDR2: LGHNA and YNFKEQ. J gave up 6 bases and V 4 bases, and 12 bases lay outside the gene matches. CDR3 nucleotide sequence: TGTGCCAGCAGCCTGGGGGGGACGTCGGGCGGCGAGCAGTACTTC. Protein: CASSLGGTSGGEQYF.

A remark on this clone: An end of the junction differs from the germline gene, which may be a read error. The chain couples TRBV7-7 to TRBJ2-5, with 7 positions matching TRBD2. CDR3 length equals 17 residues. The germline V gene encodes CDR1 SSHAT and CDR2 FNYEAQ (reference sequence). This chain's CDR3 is CASSLRFGSGYQETQYF. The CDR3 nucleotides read TGTGCTAGCAGCTTAAGGTTCGGTAGCGGGTACCAAGAGACCCAGTACTTC.

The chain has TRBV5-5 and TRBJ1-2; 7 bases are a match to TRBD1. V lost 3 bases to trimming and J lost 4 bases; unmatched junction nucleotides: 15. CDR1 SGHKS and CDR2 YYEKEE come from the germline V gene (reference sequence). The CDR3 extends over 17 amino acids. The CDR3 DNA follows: TGTGCCAGCAGCTCCGGTCCCGGGACAGACCTTAGCTATGGCTACACCTTC. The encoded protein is CASSSGPGTDLSYGYTF.

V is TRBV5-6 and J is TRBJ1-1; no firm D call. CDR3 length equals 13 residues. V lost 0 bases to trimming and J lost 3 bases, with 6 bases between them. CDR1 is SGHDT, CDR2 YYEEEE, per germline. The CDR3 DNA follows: TGTGCCAGCAGCTTGGCCCAGGACACTGAAGCTTTCTTT. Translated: CASSLAQDTEAFF.

CDR3 nucleotide sequence: TGTGCCAGTACCCTCGCAGGTGGCAATCAGCCCCAGCATTTT. It encodes CASTLAGGNQPQHF. The rearrangement uses TRBV19 and TRBJ1-5; D not certain. The germline V gene has CDR1 LNHDA and CDR2 SQIVND (reference sequence). Trimming cost V 7 bases and J 2 bases, with 12 bases left between them. This CDR3 is 14 amino acids long.

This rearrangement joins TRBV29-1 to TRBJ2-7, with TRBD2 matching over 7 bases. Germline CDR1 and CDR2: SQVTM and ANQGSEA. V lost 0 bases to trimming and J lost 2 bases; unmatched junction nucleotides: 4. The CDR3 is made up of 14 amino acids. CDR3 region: CSVEEGGRPYEQYF. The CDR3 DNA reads TGCAGCGTTGAAGAGGGAGGGCGGCCCTACGAGCAGTACTTC.

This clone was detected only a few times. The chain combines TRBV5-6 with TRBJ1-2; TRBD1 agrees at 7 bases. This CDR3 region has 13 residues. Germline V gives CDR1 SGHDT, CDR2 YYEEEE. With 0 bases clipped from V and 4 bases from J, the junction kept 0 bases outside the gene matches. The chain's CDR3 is CASSLGDSYGYTF. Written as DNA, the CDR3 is TGTGCCAGCAGCTTGGGGGACAGCTATGGCTACACCTTC.

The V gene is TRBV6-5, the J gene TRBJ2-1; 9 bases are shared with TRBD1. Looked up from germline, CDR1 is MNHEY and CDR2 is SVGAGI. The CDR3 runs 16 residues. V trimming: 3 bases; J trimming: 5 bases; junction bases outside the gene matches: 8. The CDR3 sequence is CASSYSRDRADNEQFF. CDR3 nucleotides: TGTGCCAGCAGTTATTCCCGGGACAGGGCCGACAATGAGCAGTTCTTC.

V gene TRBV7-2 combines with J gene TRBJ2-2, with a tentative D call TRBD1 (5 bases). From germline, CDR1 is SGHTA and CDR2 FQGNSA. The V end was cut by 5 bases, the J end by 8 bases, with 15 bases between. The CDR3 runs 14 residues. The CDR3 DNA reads TGTGCCAGCAGCCCCGACAGATTCCTTGGGGAGCTGTTTTTT. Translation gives CASSPDRFLGELFF. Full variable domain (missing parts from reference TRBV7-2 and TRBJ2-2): GAGVSQSPSNKVTEKGKDVELRCDPISGHTALYWYRQSLGQGLEFLIYFQGNSAPDKSGLPSDRFSAERTGGSVSTLTIQRTQQEDSAVYLCASSPDRFLGELFFGEGSRLTVL.

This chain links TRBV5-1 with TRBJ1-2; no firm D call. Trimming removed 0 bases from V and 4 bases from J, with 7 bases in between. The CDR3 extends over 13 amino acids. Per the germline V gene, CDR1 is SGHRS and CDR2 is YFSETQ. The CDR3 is CASSLAASYGYTF. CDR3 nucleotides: TGCGCCAGCAGCTTGGCCGCGAGCTATGGCTACACCTTC.

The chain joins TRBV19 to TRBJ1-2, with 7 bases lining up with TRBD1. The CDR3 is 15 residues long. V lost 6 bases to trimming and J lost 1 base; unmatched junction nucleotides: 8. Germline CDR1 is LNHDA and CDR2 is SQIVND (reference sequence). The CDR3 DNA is TGTGCCAGTAGCCCCGGGACAGCCAATAACTATGGCTACACCTTC. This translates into CASSPGTANNYGYTF.

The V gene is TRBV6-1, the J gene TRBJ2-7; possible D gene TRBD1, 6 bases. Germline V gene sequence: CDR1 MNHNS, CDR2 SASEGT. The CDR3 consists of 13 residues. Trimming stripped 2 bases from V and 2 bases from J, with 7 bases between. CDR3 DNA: TGTGCCAGCAGTGAAAGGACAGCCTACGAGCAGTACTTC. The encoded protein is CASSERTAYEQYF.

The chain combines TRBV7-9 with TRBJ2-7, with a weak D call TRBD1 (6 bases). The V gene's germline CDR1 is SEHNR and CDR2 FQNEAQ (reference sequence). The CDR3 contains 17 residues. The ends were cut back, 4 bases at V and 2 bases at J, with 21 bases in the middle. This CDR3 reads CASSSVPRQDNPYEQYF. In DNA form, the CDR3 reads TGTGCCAGCAGCTCGGTACCCCGACAGGATAACCCCTACGAGCAGTACTTC.

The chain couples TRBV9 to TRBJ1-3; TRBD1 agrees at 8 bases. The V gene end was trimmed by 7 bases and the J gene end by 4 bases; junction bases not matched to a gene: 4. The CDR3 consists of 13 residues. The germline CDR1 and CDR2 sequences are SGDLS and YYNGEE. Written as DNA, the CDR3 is TGTGCCAGCCAGGGGGCAAGCGGAAACACCATATATTTT. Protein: CASQGASGNTIYF.

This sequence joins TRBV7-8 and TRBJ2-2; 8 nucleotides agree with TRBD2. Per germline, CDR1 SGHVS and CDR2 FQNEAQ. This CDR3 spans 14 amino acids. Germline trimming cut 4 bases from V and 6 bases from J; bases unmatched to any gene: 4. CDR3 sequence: CASSSRGGSGELFF. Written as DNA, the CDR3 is TGTGCCAGCAGCTCCCGGGGGGGGTCCGGGGAGCTGTTTTTT.

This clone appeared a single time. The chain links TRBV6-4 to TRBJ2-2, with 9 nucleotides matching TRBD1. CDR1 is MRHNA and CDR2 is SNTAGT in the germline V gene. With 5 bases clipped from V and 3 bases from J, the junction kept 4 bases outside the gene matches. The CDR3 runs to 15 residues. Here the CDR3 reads CASSPDRGDTGELFF. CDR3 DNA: TGTGCCAGCAGTCCGGACAGGGGTGACACCGGGGAGCTGTTTTTT.

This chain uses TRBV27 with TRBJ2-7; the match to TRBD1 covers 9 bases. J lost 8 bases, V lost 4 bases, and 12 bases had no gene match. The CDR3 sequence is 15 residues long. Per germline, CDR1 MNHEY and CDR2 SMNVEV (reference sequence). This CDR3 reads CASSSPGTGKGQQYF. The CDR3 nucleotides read TGTGCCAGCAGTTCGCCGGGGACAGGGAAAGGTCAGCAGTACTTC.

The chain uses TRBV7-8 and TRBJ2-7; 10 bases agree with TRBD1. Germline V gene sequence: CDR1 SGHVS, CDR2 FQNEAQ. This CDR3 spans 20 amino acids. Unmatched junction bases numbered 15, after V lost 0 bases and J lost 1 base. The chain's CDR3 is CASSLAGGTGAEGSSYEQYF. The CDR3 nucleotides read TGTGCCAGCAGCTTAGCGGGTGGGACAGGGGCCGAAGGTTCTTCCTACGAGCAGTACTTC.

CDR3 amino acids: CASSVDGGGGWDQETQYF. The DNA of the CDR3 is TGTGCCAGCAGCGTAGACGGGGGGGGCGGGTGGGACCAAGAGACCCAGTACTTC. This chain links TRBV9 with TRBJ2-5; 8 bases line up with TRBD2. This CDR3 comprises 18 residues. Germline-derived CDR1 and CDR2 are SGDLS and YYNGEE. With V trimmed by 0 bases and J by 0 bases, 10 bases remained unmatched.